The rows below give T cell receptor beta chains drawn from one sample of a study of shared clonotypes between healthy human individuals. Using immunoSEQ multiplex PCR, the repertoire was profiled, and TCRdb retains in-frame clones only, with some absent. The sample yields about 500,000 clones, 60% to 80% seen once. Source material: PBMCs. These TCRs come from a woman aged 35 to 49 in good health. Some clones in this sample may be carry-over from other donors' samples. CDR3s include the opening cysteine and the closing phenylalanine or tryptophan. The D gene is left open where the match is weak. The size of a clone is reported for some rows only, either as once, few or many, or as a class for expanded clones.

v_gene: TRBV2; d_gene: .; j_gene: TRBJ1-5; abundance: .; CDR3aa: CASSLGGLSGDGPQHF; CDR3nt: TGTGCCAGCTCCCTAGGCGGCCTTTCTGGTGATGGGCCCCAGCATTTT
v_gene: TRBV5-6; d_gene: .; j_gene: TRBJ2-2; abundance: few; CDR3aa: CASSLDANTGELFF; CDR3nt: TGTGCCAGCAGCTTGGACGCGAACACCGGGGAGCTGTTTTTT
v_gene: TRBV15; d_gene: .; j_gene: TRBJ1-2; abundance: .; CDR3aa: CATSRVPGSGYTF; CDR3nt: TGTGCCACCAGCAGAGTACCAGGGTCTGGCTACACCTTC
v_gene: TRBV4-3; d_gene: .; j_gene: TRBJ1-2; abundance: .; CDR3aa: CASSQDRDYGYTF; CDR3nt: TGCGCCAGCAGCCAAGATCGGGACTATGGCTACACCTTC
v_gene: TRBV4-2; d_gene: .; j_gene: TRBJ2-2; abundance: .; CDR3aa: CASSQDYASASTGELFF; CDR3nt: TGTGCCAGCAGCCAAGATTATGCTAGCGCCAGCACCGGGGAGCTGTTTTTT
v_gene: TRBV10-3; d_gene: TRBD1; j_gene: TRBJ2-2; abundance: .; CDR3aa: CAILEDRTNTGELFF; CDR3nt: TGTGCCATCCTCGAGGACAGGACGAACACCGGGGAGCTGTTTTTT
v_gene: TRBV5-4; d_gene: TRBD1; j_gene: TRBJ2-3; abundance: .; CDR3aa: CASSLDPGQGTTDTQYF; CDR3nt: TGTGCCAGCAGCTTGGATCCTGGACAGGGGACCACAGATACGCAGTATTTT
v_gene: TRBV6-4; d_gene: TRBD1; j_gene: TRBJ2-3; abundance: .; CDR3aa: CASSTGTGGTDTRYF; CDR3nt: TGTGCCAGCAGTACCGGGACAGGGGGCACAGATACGCGGTATTTT
v_gene: TRBV5-1; d_gene: TRBD1; j_gene: TRBJ2-7; abundance: .; CDR3aa: CASSLVGTEYYEQYF; CDR3nt: TGCGCCAGCAGCTTGGTAGGGACAGAATACTACGAGCAGTACTTC
v_gene: TRBV6-1; d_gene: TRBD2; j_gene: TRBJ2-7; abundance: .; CDR3aa: CASSVPGTSGRTQYF; CDR3nt: TGTGCCAGCAGTGTCCCCGGGACTAGCGGGAGGACTCAGTACTTC
v_gene: TRBV28; d_gene: .; j_gene: TRBJ2-7; abundance: .; CDR3aa: CANPLCHDSSYEQYF; CDR3nt: TGTGCCAACCCCCTATGTCATGACAGCTCCTACGAGCAGTACTTC
v_gene: TRBV10-2; d_gene: .; j_gene: TRBJ1-2; abundance: once; CDR3aa: CASSPLENYGYTF; CDR3nt: TGCGCCAGCAGTCCGCTGGAGAACTATGGCTACACCTTC
v_gene: TRBV6-6; d_gene: .; j_gene: TRBJ2-5; abundance: .; CDR3aa: CASSSPWSGVETQYF; CDR3nt: TGTGCCAGCAGCTCCCCCTGGTCGGGGGTAGAGACCCAGTACTTC
v_gene: TRBV7-2; d_gene: TRBD1; j_gene: TRBJ2-3; abundance: .; CDR3aa: CASSLDRDRGTDTQYF; CDR3nt: TGTGCCAGCAGCTTAGATAGGGACAGAGGCACAGATACGCAGTATTTT
v_gene: TRBV18; d_gene: .; j_gene: TRBJ2-7; abundance: few; CDR3aa: CASSPSGGEYEQYF; CDR3nt: TGTGCCAGCTCACCATCCGGGGGCGAGTACGAGCAGTACTTC
v_gene: TRBV14; d_gene: .; j_gene: TRBJ2-5; abundance: .; CDR3aa: CASSQGLGARETQYF; CDR3nt: TGTGCCAGCAGCCAAGGTCTGGGGGCGAGAGAGACCCAGTACTTC
v_gene: TRBV5-1; d_gene: .; j_gene: TRBJ1-1; abundance: .; CDR3aa: CASSEDEAEAFF; CDR3nt: TGCGCCAGCAGCGAAGATGAGGCTGAAGCTTTCTTT
v_gene: TRBV28; d_gene: .; j_gene: TRBJ1-5; abundance: .; CDR3aa: CASRVGRNQPQHF; CDR3nt: TGTGCCAGCAGGGTAGGACGCAATCAGCCCCAGCATTTT
v_gene: TRBV7-3; d_gene: .; j_gene: TRBJ2-1; abundance: .; CDR3aa: CASSLPGHYNEQFF; CDR3nt: TGTGCCAGCAGCTTACCGGGACACTACAATGAGCAGTTCTTC
v_gene: TRBV2; d_gene: .; j_gene: TRBJ1-3; abundance: .; CDR3aa: CATWGAEPSGNTIYF; CDR3nt: TGTGCCACCTGGGGTGCGGAACCCTCTGGAAACACCATATATTTT
v_gene: TRBV30; d_gene: TRBD2; j_gene: TRBJ2-1; abundance: .; CDR3aa: CAWSRDIAGGWYNEQFF; CDR3nt: TGTGCCTGGAGTCGGGATATAGCGGGAGGTTGGTACAATGAGCAGTTCTTC
v_gene: TRBV18; d_gene: .; j_gene: TRBJ2-7; abundance: many; CDR3aa: CASSPGLQGGPSEQYF; CDR3nt: TGTGCCAGCTCACCAGGGTTACAGGGAGGGCCCTCCGAGCAGTACTTC
v_gene: TRBV7-9; d_gene: TRBD1; j_gene: TRBJ1-4; abundance: few; CDR3aa: CASSLAWGQGDEKLFF; CDR3nt: TGTGCCAGCAGCTTAGCATGGGGACAGGGAGATGAAAAACTGTTTTTT
v_gene: TRBV15; d_gene: .; j_gene: TRBJ2-7; abundance: .; CDR3aa: CATSRQREGVYEQYF; CDR3nt: TGTGCCACCAGCCGACAGAGAGAGGGAGTTTACGAGCAGTACTTC
v_gene: TRBV29-1; d_gene: .; j_gene: TRBJ1-2; abundance: many; CDR3aa: CSVEPPKGTF; CDR3nt: TGCAGCGTTGAACCCCCCAAGGGTACCTTC
v_gene: TRBV27; d_gene: TRBD2; j_gene: TRBJ2-1; abundance: .; CDR3aa: CASRRGLRGPDEQFF; CDR3nt: TGTGCCAGCAGGCGGGGACTAAGAGGGCCCGATGAGCAGTTCTTC
v_gene: TRBV7-9; d_gene: .; j_gene: TRBJ1-5; abundance: .; CDR3aa: CASSHDLEWGNQPQHF; CDR3nt: TGTGCCAGCAGCCACGACCTCGAATGGGGCAATCAGCCCCAGCATTTT
v_gene: TRBV19; d_gene: .; j_gene: TRBJ1-1; abundance: few; CDR3aa: CASSSHRNTEAFF; CDR3nt: TGTGCCAGTTCTTCCCACAGGAACACTGAAGCTTTCTTT
v_gene: TRBV5-1; d_gene: TRBD2; j_gene: TRBJ2-7; abundance: .; CDR3aa: CASSRSSGGKVYEQYF; CDR3nt: TGCGCCAGCAGTCGAAGCTCGGGGGGGAAAGTCTACGAGCAGTACTTC
v_gene: TRBV2; d_gene: TRBD1; j_gene: TRBJ2-3; abundance: .; CDR3aa: CASSEVGQGADTQYF; CDR3nt: TGTGCCAGCAGTGAAGTCGGACAGGGCGCAGATACGCAGTATTTT
v_gene: TRBV6-5; d_gene: .; j_gene: TRBJ2-2; abundance: .; CDR3aa: CASSYSMRELFF; CDR3nt: TGTGCCAGCAGTTACTCGATGAGGGAGCTGTTTTTT
v_gene: TRBV5-1; d_gene: .; j_gene: TRBJ2-7; abundance: many; CDR3aa: CASSKTGPYEQYF; CDR3nt: TGCGCCAGCAGCAAGACAGGCCCCTACGAGCAGTACTTC
v_gene: TRBV20-1; d_gene: .; j_gene: TRBJ2-1; abundance: .; CDR3aa: CSASSVDEQFF; CDR3nt: TGCAGTGCTAGCTCGGTCGATGAGCAGTTCTTC
v_gene: TRBV29-1; d_gene: TRBD2; j_gene: TRBJ2-7; abundance: .; CDR3aa: CSVEVRASGTNEQYF; CDR3nt: TGCAGCGTTGAAGTTCGGGCTAGCGGGACAAACGAGCAGTACTTC
v_gene: TRBV15; d_gene: .; j_gene: TRBJ1-5; abundance: .; CDR3aa: CATQGFGQPQHF; CDR3nt: TGTGCCACCCAGGGGTTCGGGCAGCCCCAGCATTTT
v_gene: TRBV7-9; d_gene: .; j_gene: TRBJ1-2; abundance: .; CDR3aa: CASSLDSGTGYTF; CDR3nt: TGTGCCAGCAGCTTAGACTCAGGGACCGGCTACACCTTC
v_gene: TRBV7-9; d_gene: TRBD2; j_gene: TRBJ2-3; abundance: .; CDR3aa: CASSHLAGDTDTQYF; CDR3nt: TGTGCCAGCAGCCACCTAGCGGGAGACACAGATACGCAGTATTTT
v_gene: TRBV29-1; d_gene: TRBD2; j_gene: TRBJ2-1; abundance: .; CDR3aa: CSGSSGSYNEQFF; CDR3nt: TGCAGCGGCTCTAGCGGCTCCTACAATGAGCAGTTCTTC